The T cell receptor (beta chain) under discussion was sequenced for a study of blood T cell repertoires in COVID-19. The CDR3 spans 13 residues. Looked up from germline, CDR1 is WSHSY and CDR2 is SAAADI. The V end was cut by 4 bases, the J end by 6 bases, with 9 bases between. Original processing notes: Counts of nucleated cells, estimated from reference gene primer amplification, were obtained. Using immunoSEQ multiplex PCR, the repertoire was profiled, and TCRdb retains in-frame clones only, with some absent. D and trimming were read from the DNA, whereas the V and J calls and clone size are those reported in that table. This table has roughly 160,000 clones, 85% appearing once. The Seattle site enrolled patients during active infection and followed them longitudinally.

Sequencing used peripheral blood. The chain combines TRBV10-2 with TRBJ2-2, with D uncertain. This TCR derives from a woman of 80 years or more with COVID-19, enrolled during active disease. The CDR3 DNA follows: TGCGCCAGCAGTGCAACAGCCTCCGGGGAGCTGTTTTTT. Protein product: CASSATASGELFF.